This T cell receptor (beta chain) derives from a study of cytotoxic CD8 clonotypes in ibrutinib-treated CLL. Study overall: Partial response occurred in approximately 24 patients and complete response in 2; at median approximately 70 months, roughly 15 remained remitted and 12 progressed.

Using immunoSEQ multiplex PCR, the repertoire was profiled, and TCRdb retains in-frame clones only, with some absent. The sample yields 250,000 to 350,000 clones, roughly 76% seen once. This CDR3 region has 14 residues. Germline V gene lookup returns CDR1 MNHEY and CDR2 SMNVEV (reference sequence). V lost 4 bases and J lost 8; bases outside the gene matches: 9. Study findings and constraints: Baseline levels were approached again at progression, after clonality had risen at ibrutinib response.

The sample holds one count of this clone. Its antigen is currently unknown. The rearrangement joins TRBV27 to TRBJ1-2, with 8 bases identical to TRBD1. Sequenced here: PBMCs, sampled at disease progression, from a patient treated with ibrutinib. The sequence was obtained from a human donor with chronic lymphocytic leukemia. CDR3 sequence: CASSWTGTGRGYTF. CDR3 DNA sequence: TGTGCCAGCAGTTGGACAGGGACGGGGAGGGGCTACACCTTC.